Presented here are 24 T cell receptor beta chains from one specimen sequenced in a study of beta chain features in type 1 diabetes. Investigators reverse transcribed all isolated RNA, so they sequenced expressed TCRB transcripts. Data came from immunoSEQ multiplex PCR; TCRdb stores just in-frame clones and leaves some out. Of about 650,000 clones in the sample, around an eighth are singletons; the top ten hold roughly 0.11%. Regarding the study as a whole: Shortening of TCRB CDR3s, moderate but significant, appeared in all four CD4+ subsets of Type 1 diabetes patients.

Antigens for these TCRs are unknown. The sequenced sample consisted of naive CD4+ T cells from blood. These receptors originate from a man younger than 40 with type 1 diabetes.

This clone was recorded a few times. The CDR3 bases are TGTGCCAGCAGCCTGGTCGGTGGGGGCAATCAGCCCCAGCATTTT. Its translation: CASSLVGGGNQPQHF. V is TRBV7-9 and J is TRBJ1-5, with unresolved D. Deletions cut 5 bases from V and 2 bases from J, with 13 bases between. This CDR3 has 15 amino acids. Germline assignment: CDR1 SEHNR and CDR2 FQNEAQ (reference sequence).

The chain recombines TRBV5-1 with TRBJ2-3; 10 nucleotides agree with TRBD2. The CDR3 extends over 15 amino acids. Germline trimming cut 4 bases from V and 5 bases from J; bases unmatched to any gene: 7. Germline V gives CDR1 SGHRS, CDR2 YFSETQ. CDR3 in DNA: TGCGCCAGCAGCAGAACTAGCGGGGTTGGAGATACGCAGTATTTT. Amino acid sequence: CASSRTSGVGDTQYF.

This clone was seen a few times. The chain uses TRBV4-2 and TRBJ2-7, with 9 bases aligning to TRBD1. Unmatched junction bases numbered 4, after V lost 0 bases and J lost 4 bases. This CDR3 has 15 amino acids. Germline loops: CDR1 LGHNA, CDR2 YNFKEQ. CDR3: CASSQEDRGYYEQYF. For the CDR3, the DNA is TGTGCCAGCAGCCAAGAGGACAGGGGCTATTACGAGCAGTACTTC.

The chain links TRBV28 to TRBJ2-1; TRBD2 matches at 11 bases. The CDR3 has 16 residues. Germline lookup yields CDR1 MDHEN and CDR2 SYDVKM. Trimming cost V 2 bases and J 3 bases; bases outside gene matches: 3. The CDR3 here is CASSLTGTSGYNEQFF. The CDR3 nucleotides read TGTGCCAGCAGTTTAACCGGGACTAGCGGCTACAATGAGCAGTTCTTC.

This clone was counted only a few times. The J gene is TRBJ1-6, the V gene TRBV7-9; 7 nucleotides line up with TRBD1. Germline V gives CDR1 SEHNR, CDR2 FQNEAQ (reference sequence). CDR3 length: 15 amino acids. V lost 6 bases, J lost 5 bases, and 7 bases stayed unmatched. CDR3 residues: CASRIGTADNSPLHF. In DNA form, the CDR3 reads TGTGCCAGCAGGATCGGGACAGCGGATAATTCACCCCTCCACTTT.

The chain joins TRBV19 to TRBJ1-1; D is ambiguous. Germline values: CDR1 LNHDA, CDR2 SQIVND (reference sequence). This CDR3 spans 11 amino acids. Between the trimmed V and J ends, which lost 2 bases and 10 bases, there was a span of 8 bases. In nucleotides, the CDR3 is TGTGCCAGTAGTATAACGGGGAGAGCTTTCTTT. It translates to CASSITGRAFF.

In this sample, this clone turned up once. The V call is TRBV7-2, the J call TRBJ2-3, with 8 nucleotides matching TRBD2. Trimming cost V 6 bases and J 0 bases; bases outside gene matches: 8. Germline assignment: CDR1 SGHTA and CDR2 FQGNSA. CDR3 length equals 16 residues. CDR3 DNA sequence: TGTGCCAGCAGTCCATTACGGGGGGGCAGCACAGATACGCAGTATTTT. It encodes CASSPLRGGSTDTQYF.

V usage is TRBV7-2 and J usage is TRBJ1-4; maybe TRBD1 (6 bases). Deletions cut 3 bases from V and 5 bases from J, with 13 bases between. CDR1 and CDR2 from the germline V gene are SGHTA and FQGNSA. This CDR3 region has 15 residues. CDR3: CASSFSRQANEKLFF. In DNA, the CDR3 is TGTGCCAGCAGCTTTTCTAGACAGGCCAATGAAAAACTGTTTTTT.

A few counts support this clone. V is TRBV2 and J is TRBJ2-4; tentatively, D is TRBD2 (6 bases). The CDR3 consists of 13 residues. Trimming removed 3 bases at V and 7 bases at J, with 10 bases between. The germline V gene has CDR1 SNHLY and CDR2 FYNNEI. The CDR3 DNA reads TGTGCCAGCAGTGAGGGGGACTGGAACATTCAGTACTTC. Its protein is CASSEGDWNIQYF.

The DNA for the CDR3 is TGTGCCAGTAGTACTCAGCGGGATCAGCCCCAGCATTTT. Its protein product is CASSTQRDQPQHF. The rearrangement uses TRBV19 and TRBJ1-5; D call uncertain. V was pared by 4 bases and J by 5 bases, with 9 bases between. This CDR3 comprises 13 residues. From germline, CDR1 is LNHDA and CDR2 SQIVND (reference sequence).

V usage is TRBV11-3 and J usage is TRBJ2-7; TRBD2 is a possible D gene (6 bases). Between the trimmed V and J ends, which lost 5 bases and 7 bases, there was a span of 15 bases. Germline assignment: CDR1 SGHNT and CDR2 YENEEA. The CDR3 contains 13 residues. The CDR3 DNA sequence: TGTGCCAGCAGCATGGGACTTTTAAGGGAGCAGTACTTC. Its protein is CASSMGLLREQYF. The complete variable domain, with remaining parts taken from reference TRBV11-3 and TRBJ2-7, reads EAGVVQSPRYKIIEKKQPVAFWCNPISGHNTLYWYLQNLGQGPELLIRYENEEAVDDSQLPKDRFSAERLKGVDSTLKIQPAELGDSAVYLCASSMGLLREQYFGPGTRLTVT.

This clone was recorded a few times. Other DNA sequences from this sample encode an identical CDR3 as well. V gene TRBV5-1 combines with J gene TRBJ2-1; D not resolved. Germline values: CDR1 SGHRS, CDR2 YFSETQ. This CDR3 is built from 12 residues. The V end lost 2 bases, the J end lost 3 bases, and 3 bases lay between the germline ends. The CDR3 DNA is TGCGCCAGCAGCTTAAACTACAATGAGCAGTTCTTC. Translation gives CASSLNYNEQFF.

The J gene is TRBJ1-2, the V gene TRBV6-5; D is unresolved. CDR1 is MNHEY and CDR2 is SVGAGI in the germline V gene. This CDR3 region has 12 residues. The germline V and J ends were trimmed by 8 bases and 2 bases, with 9 bases remaining between them. CDR3 coding DNA: TGTGCCAGCCAGGCCGGGAACTATGGCTACACCTTC. Translation gives CASQAGNYGYTF.

In its sample, this clone was seen a few times. This chain uses TRBV29-1 with TRBJ2-2; D tentatively fits TRBD1 or TRBD2 (6 bases each). The CDR3 contains 13 residues. The germline V and J ends were trimmed by 7 bases and 3 bases, with 12 bases remaining between them. Germline V gene lookup returns CDR1 SQVTM and CDR2 ANQGSEA. CDR3 loop: CSGGGQDTGELFF. The CDR3 nucleotides are TGCAGCGGTGGGGGGCAGGACACCGGGGAGCTGTTTTTT.

This sequence joins TRBV7-6 and TRBJ2-2, with D tentatively TRBD1 or TRBD2 (6 bases each). Trimming took 1 base from V and 2 from J, leaving 11 bases between them. This CDR3 has 16 residues. The germline V gene encodes CDR1 SGHVS and CDR2 FNYEAQ. CDR3 amino acids: CASSLVRGPNTGELFF. In DNA form, the CDR3 reads TGTGCCAGCAGCTTAGTCCGGGGGCCAAACACCGGGGAGCTGTTTTTT.

The chain combines TRBV5-1 with TRBJ1-6; D is unclear. The ends were cut back, 2 bases at V and 5 bases at J, with 8 bases in the middle. CDR3 length: 14 amino acids. Germline V gene sequence: CDR1 SGHRS, CDR2 YFSETQ. In DNA, the CDR3 is TGCGCCAGCAGCTTCGGGGTGAATAATTCACCCCTCCACTTT. Translating gives CASSFGVNNSPLHF.

The V call is TRBV30, the J call TRBJ2-1; TRBD1 matches 8 bases. In germline, CDR1 is GTSNPN, CDR2 SVGIG (reference sequence). J was trimmed by 1 base and V by 5 bases; bases with no gene match: 7. The CDR3 spans 15 residues. CDR3 region: CAWGGQVRSYNEQFF. The CDR3 bases are TGTGCCTGGGGGGGACAGGTTCGATCCTACAATGAGCAGTTCTTC. Drawing the rest from reference TRBV30 and TRBJ2-1, the complete variable domain is SQTIHQWPATLVQPVGSPLSLECTVEGTSNPNLYWYRQAAGRGLQLLFYSVGIGQISSEVPQNLSASRPQDRQFILSSKKLLLSDSGFYLCAWGGQVRSYNEQFFGPGTRLTVL.

This clone was counted a few times. The chain links TRBV7-9 to TRBJ1-1; D may be TRBD1 (5 bases). With 5 bases removed from V and 0 bases from J, the gap between germline ends came to 19 bases. Germline-derived CDR1 and CDR2 are SEHNR and FQNEAQ (reference sequence). The CDR3 runs to 17 residues. CDR3: CASSIWTGLNMNTEAFF. The CDR3 coding sequence is TGTGCCAGCAGCATCTGGACGGGACTCAACATGAACACTGAAGCTTTCTTT.

This clone was seen more than once but under ten times. V and J are TRBV4-3 and TRBJ2-1; D might be TRBD1 or TRBD2, each matching 5 bases. The V and J ends lost 2 bases and 0 bases respectively, with 11 bases between them. CDR3 length: 16 amino acids. Germline CDR1 reads LGHNA; CDR2 reads YSLEER. CDR3 region: CASSQNRGSSYNEQFF. CDR3 coding DNA: TGCGCCAGCAGCCAAAATCGGGGCAGCTCCTACAATGAGCAGTTCTTC.

The rearrangement joins TRBV28 to TRBJ2-4; tentatively, D is TRBD1 (5 bases). The CDR3 is 14 amino acids. V shed 5 bases and J shed 1 base, with 9 bases lying between them. Looked up from germline, CDR1 is MDHEN and CDR2 is SYDVKM. CDR3 protein: CASSPGWAKNIQYF. CDR3 DNA sequence: TGTGCCAGCAGTCCAGGGTGGGCCAAAAACATTCAGTACTTC.

This clone has a handful of counts. V usage is TRBV9 and J usage is TRBJ2-5; D is possibly TRBD1 or TRBD2 (5 bases each). The germline V and J ends were trimmed by 2 bases and 5 bases, with 16 bases remaining between them. CDR3 size: 15 residues. The V gene's germline CDR1 is SGDLS and CDR2 YYNGEE. The CDR3 sequence is CASSVTGTASETQYF. Here the CDR3 DNA reads TGTGCCAGCAGCGTGACGGGGACGGCAAGCGAGACCCAGTACTTC.

The chain joins TRBV7-2 to TRBJ2-7; weak D call: TRBD1 (5 bases). Germline assignment: CDR1 SGHTA and CDR2 FQGNSA. V lost 1 base, J lost 2 bases, and 12 bases lay in between. The CDR3 totals 15 residues. The DNA of the CDR3 is TGTGCCAGCAGCTTAGTTTCAGGGATACCCTACGAGCAGTACTTC. It encodes CASSLVSGIPYEQYF. The variable domain in full, completed from reference TRBV7-2 and TRBJ2-7, reads GAGVSQSPSNKVTEKGKDVELRCDPISGHTALYWYRQSLGQGLEFLIYFQGNSAPDKSGLPSDRFSAERTGGSVSTLTIQRTQQEDSAVYLCASSLVSGIPYEQYFGPGTRLTVT.

As regards this clone: This sample also contains other DNA sequences that code for the same CDR3. This rearrangement joins TRBV5-1 to TRBJ1-5; D is undetermined. Trimming cost V 0 bases and J 0 bases, with 7 bases left between them. CDR1 and CDR2 (germline): SGHRS, YFSETQ. CDR3 length: 15 amino acids. This CDR3 reads CASSLVGDSNQPQHF. CDR3 nucleotide sequence: TGCGCCAGCAGCTTGGTTGGGGATAGCAATCAGCCCCAGCATTTT.

To note about this clone: This sample includes further DNA sequences coding for the same CDR3. The gene calls are TRBV7-9 and TRBJ2-3; no reliable D call. Germline CDR1 SEHNR, CDR2 FQNEAQ (reference sequence). The CDR3 runs 14 residues. Trimming cost V 3 bases and J 0 bases, with 7 bases left between them. CDR3 residues: CASSLGLSTDTQYF. CDR3 coding DNA: TGTGCCAGCAGCTTGGGCCTAAGCACAGATACGCAGTATTTT.